These 20 T cell receptor beta chains originate from one sample sequenced in a study of CD8 T cells in Susac syndrome. An input of roughly 0.45 to 1 ug of RNA was subjected to reverse transcription using random hexamers. TCRdb analysed the immunoSEQ multiplex PCR reads with MiXCR anew, one entry per CDR3 protein. The repertoire holds 95,000 to 150,000 distinct CDR3 sequences, about 95% seen once, with 0.28% in the top ten. The sequencing input was CD8+ T cells from PBMCs. These receptors were collected from a human donor with Susac syndrome.

The V gene is TRBV13, the J gene TRBJ1-1; 10 positions match TRBD1. Per the germline V gene, CDR1 is PRHDT and CDR2 is FYEKMQ (reference sequence). The V gene end was trimmed by 0 bases and the J gene end by 1 base; junction bases not matched to a gene: 5. The CDR3 has 17 amino acids. The CDR3 here is CASSLGTGGGWNTEAFF. The CDR3 DNA reads TGTGCCAGCAGCTTAGGGACAGGGGGCGGGTGGAACACTGAAGCTTTCTTT. Variable domain in full (rest from reference TRBV13 and TRBJ1-1): AAGVIQSPRHLIKEKRETATLKCYPIPRHDTVYWYQQGPGQDPQFLISFYEKMQSDKGSIPDRFSAQQFSDYHSELNMSSLELGDSALYFCASSLGTGGGWNTEAFFGQGTRLTVV.

This chain uses TRBV14 with TRBJ1-4; no clear D. Between the trimmed V and J ends, which lost 0 bases and 8 bases, there was a span of 19 bases. Germline CDR1 and CDR2: SGHDN and FVKESK. The CDR3 is 17 residues long. CDR3 nucleotides: TGTGCCAGCAGCCAAGATCTTGAAGGTGACGAGGACGAAAAACTGTTTTTT. It yields the protein CASSQDLEGDEDEKLFF. Based on the CDR3 plus reference TRBV14 and TRBJ1-4, the full variable domain is EAGVTQFPSHSVIEKGQTVTLRCDPISGHDNLYWYRRVMGKEIKFLLHFVKESKQDESGMPNNRFLAERTGGTYSTLKVQPAELEDSGVYFCASSQDLEGDEDEKLFFGSGTQLSVL.

V is TRBV5-5 and J is TRBJ1-5, with D tentatively TRBD1 (5 bases). Germline V lookup: CDR1 SGHKS, CDR2 YYEKEE (reference sequence). The CDR3 is made up of 15 amino acids. V lost 2 bases and J lost 0, with 9 bases in between. CDR3 protein: CASSFQGYSNQPQHF. Written as DNA, the CDR3 is TGTGCCAGCAGCTTCCAGGGATATAGCAATCAGCCCCAGCATTTT.

This chain connects TRBV12-3 or TRBV12-4 to TRBJ2-7; D perhaps matches TRBD2 (6 bases). The CDR3 has 15 residues. V lost 6 bases and J 0 bases, leaving 15 bases between the germline ends. CDR3 amino acids: CASSIGQGLSYEQYF. CDR3 nucleotides: TGTGCCAGCAGCATCGGGCAGGGACTCTCCTACGAGCAGTACTTC.

V is TRBV12-3 or TRBV12-4 and J is TRBJ2-5, with D possibly matching TRBD1 (6 bases). Deletions cut 4 bases from V and 6 bases from J, with 9 bases between. The CDR3 loop spans 12 amino acids. CDR3 protein: CASSSDRKTQYF. The CDR3 nucleotides are TGTGCCAGCAGTTCGGACAGAAAGACCCAGTACTTC.

The chain recombines TRBV5-1 with TRBJ2-2; no clear D gene. Deletions cut 2 bases from V and 8 bases from J, with 4 bases between. Germline lookup yields CDR1 SGHRS and CDR2 YFSETQ. CDR3 size: 11 residues. The CDR3 sequence is CASSFRGELFF. DNA of the CDR3: TGCGCCAGCAGCTTTCGGGGGGAGCTGTTTTTT. The full variable domain, in which reference TRBV5-1 and TRBJ2-2 provide the parts outside the CDR3, is KAGVTQTPRYLIKTRGQQVTLSCSPISGHRSVSWYQQTPGQGLQFLFEYFSETQRNKGNFPGRFSGRQFSNSRSEMNVSTLELGDSALYLCASSFRGELFFGEGSRLTVL.

The chain is built from TRBV29-1 and TRBJ1-1; a weak D match, TRBD1 (5 bases). Germline loops: CDR1 SQVTM, CDR2 ANQGSEA. The CDR3 sequence is 13 residues long. V lost 2 bases to trimming and J lost 6 bases, with 13 bases between them. The CDR3 is CSVERKGVAEAFF. DNA of the CDR3: TGCAGCGTTGAAAGGAAAGGGGTGGCTGAAGCTTTCTTT.

V gene TRBV11-1 combines with J gene TRBJ1-1; no reliable D call. The CDR3 spans 12 residues. Germline CDR1 and CDR2: SGHAT and FQDESV (reference sequence). V lost 3 bases to trimming and J lost 1 base, with 3 bases between them. The CDR3 coding sequence is TGTGCCAGCAGCTTTGGGAACACTGAAGCTTTCTTT. Translating gives CASSFGNTEAFF.

As for this clonotype: At one boundary the junction diverges from the germline segment, which might be a read error. The chain has TRBV20-1 and TRBJ1-2; D gene ambiguous. The V gene's germline CDR1 is DFQATT and CDR2 SNEGSKA (reference sequence). The length of the CDR3 is 10 residues. CDR3 sequence: CSARDMTALF. The CDR3 DNA reads as TGCAGTGCTAGAGATATGACGGCCCTCTTC.

V gene TRBV15 combines with J gene TRBJ2-3, with TRBD2 matching over 7 bases. Germline CDR1 LNHNV, CDR2 YYDKDF (reference sequence). This CDR3 comprises 15 residues. J gave up 4 bases and V 6 bases, and 10 bases lay outside the gene matches. The CDR3 DNA is TGTGCCACCAGTCACACTAGCGACCCAGCAGATACGCAGTATTTT. This encodes CATSHTSDPADTQYF.

Only one count was recorded for this clonotype. The CDR3 coding sequence is TGCAGCGTTGAAGATATGACAGAACGCTCCTATAATTCACCCCTCCACTTT. This sequence encodes CSVEDMTERSYNSPLHF. This chain links TRBV29-1 with TRBJ1-6, with a weak D call TRBD1 (5 bases). The CDR3 extends over 17 amino acids. V was cut by 0 bases and J by 0 bases, with 12 bases left in between. Germline V gene lookup returns CDR1 SQVTM and CDR2 ANQGSEA. Looking up the rest from reference TRBV29-1 and TRBJ1-6 gives the full variable domain: SAVISQKPSRDICQRGTSLTIQCQVDSQVTMMFWYRQQPGQSLTLIATANQGSEATYESGFVIDKFPISRPNLTFSTLTVSNMSPEDSSIYLCSVEDMTERSYNSPLHFGNGTRLTVT.

The sample holds one count of this clonotype. The chain's CDR3 is CATGYKQFSGYTF. In DNA form, the CDR3 reads TGTGCCACTGGATATAAACAGTTCTCTGGCTACACCTTC. This chain links TRBV6-5 with TRBJ1-2; D ambiguous. This CDR3 region has 13 residues. Trimming pared 10 bases from V and 7 bases from J, leaving 19 bases between. Germline CDR1 is MNHEY and CDR2 is SVGAGI.

This clonotype was recorded only once. This sequence joins TRBV7-9 and TRBJ1-5, with D perhaps TRBD1 (5 bases). The CDR3 has 12 amino acids. The germline V gene encodes CDR1 SEHNR and CDR2 FQNEAQ (reference sequence). Trimming cost V 1 base and J 7 bases, with 5 bases left between them. CDR3 protein: CASSLEGQPQHF. CDR3 nucleotides: TGTGCCAGCAGCTTAGAGGGGCAGCCCCAGCATTTT. The whole variable domain, filled in from reference TRBV7-9 and TRBJ1-5, reads DTGVSQNPRHKITKRGQNVTFRCDPISEHNRLYWYRQTLGQGPEFLTYFQNEAQLEKSRLLSDRFSAERPKGSFSTLEIQRTEQGDSAMYLCASSLEGQPQHFGDGTRLSIL.

This chain connects TRBV4-1 to TRBJ1-2; maybe TRBD1 (5 bases). The CDR3 length is 15 residues. Trimming took 4 bases from V and 1 from J, leaving 13 bases between them. In germline, CDR1 is MGHRA, CDR2 YSYEKL. This chain's CDR3 is CASSPAGGFNYGYTF. The CDR3, as DNA: TGCGCCAGCAGCCCGGCGGGGGGATTTAACTATGGCTACACCTTC.

V is TRBV25-1 and J is TRBJ2-7, with D perhaps matching TRBD1 (6 bases). Looked up from germline, CDR1 is MGHDK and CDR2 is SYGVNS. V lost 4 bases and J 0 bases, leaving 10 bases between the germline ends. The CDR3 runs 14 residues. The CDR3 region has the DNA TGTGCCAGCAGTGCCACAGGGACCTCCTACGAGCAGTACTTC. Translation: CASSATGTSYEQYF.

V is TRBV6-2 or TRBV6-3 and J is TRBJ2-4; no clear D gene. This CDR3 region has 17 residues. Germline V gene sequence: CDR1 MNHEY, CDR2 SVGEGT. V was cut by 4 bases and J by 5 bases, with 21 bases left in between. In DNA form, the CDR3 reads TGTGCCAGCAGTTTCTCCCCTATCGAGCCCGCGGAAAACATTCAGTACTTC. Protein product: CASSFSPIEPAENIQYF.

This chain connects TRBV7-8 to TRBJ2-3, with D possibly TRBD2 on 6 matching bases. Germline V gene data show CDR1 as SGHVS and CDR2 as FQNEAQ. V gave up 4 bases and J gave up 3 bases, with 14 bases separating them. This CDR3 is built from 15 residues. CDR3 DNA: TGTGCCAGCAGCTCCCTGGGGAGGTGGACAGATACGCAGTATTTT. This gives the protein CASSSLGRWTDTQYF.

The chain couples TRBV20-1 to TRBJ1-5; a weak D match, TRBD1 (6 bases). Germline lookup yields CDR1 DFQATT and CDR2 SNEGSKA (reference sequence). The length of the CDR3 is 13 residues. The V and J ends lost 6 bases and 3 bases respectively, with 12 bases between them. The CDR3 DNA is TGCAGTGCCGCACAGGGCTACAATCAGCCCCAGCATTTT. Protein: CSAAQGYNQPQHF.

The gene calls are TRBV11-2 and TRBJ2-1, with D perhaps assigned TRBD1 or TRBD2 (7 bases each). The CDR3 sequence is 15 residues long. Germline CDR1 is SGHAT and CDR2 is FQNNGV. V gave up 4 bases and J gave up 1 base, with 11 bases separating them. DNA for the CDR3: TGTGCCAGCAGCTCCAGGGGGGGGTCCTACAATGAGCAGTTCTTC. Amino acid sequence: CASSSRGGSYNEQFF. The full variable domain, rest sourced from reference TRBV11-2 and TRBJ2-1, is EAGVAQSPRYKIIEKRQSVAFWCNPISGHATLYWYQQILGQGPKLLIQFQNNGVVDDSQLPKDRFSAERLKGVDSTLKIQPAKLEDSAVYLCASSSRGGSYNEQFFGPGTRLTVL.

The chain couples TRBV11-2 to TRBJ2-4; D ambiguous. Between the trimmed V and J ends, which lost 5 bases and 4 bases, there was a span of 6 bases. The CDR3 is 12 residues long. Germline CDR1 and CDR2: SGHAT and FQNNGV. The CDR3 loop reads CASSDSKNIQYF. The CDR3 DNA follows: TGTGCCAGCAGCGATAGTAAAAACATTCAGTACTTC. Supplemented by reference TRBV11-2 and TRBJ2-4, the full variable domain reads EAGVAQSPRYKIIEKRQSVAFWCNPISGHATLYWYQQILGQGPKLLIQFQNNGVVDDSQLPKDRFSAERLKGVDSTLKIQPAKLEDSAVYLCASSDSKNIQYFGAGTRLSVL.